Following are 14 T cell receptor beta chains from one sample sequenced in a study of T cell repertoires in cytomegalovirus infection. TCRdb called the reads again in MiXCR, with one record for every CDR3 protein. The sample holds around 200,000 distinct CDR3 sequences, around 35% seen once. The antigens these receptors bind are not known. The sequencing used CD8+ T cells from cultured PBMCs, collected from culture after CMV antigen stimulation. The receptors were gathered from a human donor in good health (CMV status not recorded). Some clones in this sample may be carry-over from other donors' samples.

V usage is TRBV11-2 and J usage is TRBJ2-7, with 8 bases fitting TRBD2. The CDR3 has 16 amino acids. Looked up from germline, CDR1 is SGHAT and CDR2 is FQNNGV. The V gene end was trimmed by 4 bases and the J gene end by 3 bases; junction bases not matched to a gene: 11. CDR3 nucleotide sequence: TGTGCCAGCAGCTCCCGCACCAGCGGGGGAGACTACGAGCAGTACTTC. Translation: CASSSRTSGGDYEQYF.

The CDR3 reads CASSLDMDYEQYF. CDR3 sequence (DNA): TGTGCCAGCAGCTTAGACATGGACTACGAGCAGTACTTC. The chain recombines TRBV7-8 with TRBJ2-7; D is undetermined. Germline V gives CDR1 SGHVS, CDR2 FQNEAQ. The CDR3 contains 13 residues. The V and J ends lost 1 base and 3 bases respectively, with 7 bases between them.

The CDR3 spells CASSAPGQGSNEQYF. CDR3 bases: TGTGCCAGCAGTGCCCCGGGACAGGGGTCAAACGAGCAGTACTTC. The V call is TRBV6-5, the J call TRBJ2-7, with 10 bases that match TRBD1. Germline V lookup: CDR1 MNHEY, CDR2 SVGAGI. This CDR3 is built from 15 residues. J was trimmed by 5 bases and V by 5 bases; bases with no gene match: 9.

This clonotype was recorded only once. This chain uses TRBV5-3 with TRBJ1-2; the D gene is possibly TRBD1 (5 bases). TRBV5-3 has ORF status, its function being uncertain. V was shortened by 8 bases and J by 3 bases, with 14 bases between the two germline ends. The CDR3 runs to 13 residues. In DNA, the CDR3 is TGTGCCAGCAGCCCCAGGGAAGACTATGGCTACACCTTC. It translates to CASSPREDYGYTF.

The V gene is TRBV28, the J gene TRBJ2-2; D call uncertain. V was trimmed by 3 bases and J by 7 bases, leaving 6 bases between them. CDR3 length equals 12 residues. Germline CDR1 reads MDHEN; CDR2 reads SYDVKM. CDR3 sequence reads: CASSLKGGELFF. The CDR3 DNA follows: TGTGCCAGCAGTTTGAAGGGCGGGGAGCTGTTTTTT.

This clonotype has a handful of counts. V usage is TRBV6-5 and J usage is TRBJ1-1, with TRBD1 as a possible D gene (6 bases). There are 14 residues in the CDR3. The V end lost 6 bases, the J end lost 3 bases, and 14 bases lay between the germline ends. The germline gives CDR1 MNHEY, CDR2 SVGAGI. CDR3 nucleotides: TGTGCCAGCAGATATACAGGGTCTCACACTGAAGCTTTCTTT. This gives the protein CASRYTGSHTEAFF.

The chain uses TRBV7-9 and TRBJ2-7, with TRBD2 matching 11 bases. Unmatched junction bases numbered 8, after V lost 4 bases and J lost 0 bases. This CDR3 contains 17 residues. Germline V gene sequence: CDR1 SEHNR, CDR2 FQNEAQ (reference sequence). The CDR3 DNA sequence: TGTGCCAGCAGCTCAACCCTTAGCGGGAGGGCCTCCTACGAGCAGTACTTC. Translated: CASSSTLSGRASYEQYF.

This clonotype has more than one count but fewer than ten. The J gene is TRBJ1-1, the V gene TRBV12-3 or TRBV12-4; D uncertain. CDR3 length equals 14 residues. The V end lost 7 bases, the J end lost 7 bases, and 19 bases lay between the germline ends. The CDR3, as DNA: TGTGCCAGCATTGCGGTGGAGCCGAGGGTTGAAGCTTTCTTT. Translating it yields CASIAVEPRVEAFF.

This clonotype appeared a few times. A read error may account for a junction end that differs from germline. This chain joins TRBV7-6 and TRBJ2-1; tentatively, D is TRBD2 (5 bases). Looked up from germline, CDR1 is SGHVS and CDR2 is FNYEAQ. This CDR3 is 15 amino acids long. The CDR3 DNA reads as TGTGCTAGCAGCCTTAGCGCCTCTCCCTACAATGAGCAGTTCTTC. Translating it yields CASSLSASPYNEQFF.

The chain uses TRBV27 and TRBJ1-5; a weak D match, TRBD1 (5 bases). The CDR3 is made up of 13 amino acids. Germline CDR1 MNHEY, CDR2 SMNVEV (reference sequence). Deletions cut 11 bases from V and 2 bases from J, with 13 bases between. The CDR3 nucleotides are TGTGCCTGCGGGCCGGGGGGCAATCAGCCCCAGCATTTT. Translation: CACGPGGNQPQHF.

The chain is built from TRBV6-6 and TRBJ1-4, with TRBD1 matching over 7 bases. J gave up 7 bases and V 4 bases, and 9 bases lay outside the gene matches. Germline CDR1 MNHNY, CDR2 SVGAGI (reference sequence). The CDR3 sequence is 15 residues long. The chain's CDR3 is CASSFSDREREKLFF. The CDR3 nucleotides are TGTGCCAGCAGTTTTTCCGACAGGGAGCGTGAAAAACTGTTTTTT.

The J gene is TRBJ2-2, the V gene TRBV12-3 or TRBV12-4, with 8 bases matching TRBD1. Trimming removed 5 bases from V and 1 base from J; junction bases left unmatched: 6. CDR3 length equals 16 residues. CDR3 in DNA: TGTGCCAGCAGTACCCCAGGGGGCTGGAACACCGGGGAGCTGTTTTTT. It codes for CASSTPGGWNTGELFF.

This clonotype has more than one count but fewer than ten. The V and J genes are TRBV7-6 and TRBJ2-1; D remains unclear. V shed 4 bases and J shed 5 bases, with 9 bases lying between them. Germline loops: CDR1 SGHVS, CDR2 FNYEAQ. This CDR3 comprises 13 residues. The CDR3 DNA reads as TGTGCCAGCAGCTCGGCCCCCCACAATGAGCAGTTCTTC. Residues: CASSSAPHNEQFF.

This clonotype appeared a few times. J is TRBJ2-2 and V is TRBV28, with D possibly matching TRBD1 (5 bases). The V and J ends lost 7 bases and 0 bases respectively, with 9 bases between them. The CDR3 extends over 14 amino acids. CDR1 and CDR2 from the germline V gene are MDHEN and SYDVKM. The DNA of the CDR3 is TGTGCCAGCAACGGCAGGGCGAACACCGGGGAGCTGTTTTTT. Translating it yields CASNGRANTGELFF.